This T cell receptor beta chain is from a study of molecular identifiers for immune sequencing clone quantification. Study overall: RNA from roughly 21,000 or 96,000 naive CD8 cells was split five ways in replicates, with four sequenced. The study, taken as a whole, reports: For effector cells, clones above 20 RNA copies held over 97% of molecules; for naive cells, under 1%.

One entry per CDR3 protein results from TCRdb running MiXCR on the PCR reads. The sample carries 7,500 to 10,000 distinct CDR3 sequences, around 19% recorded once. In its sample, this clonotype is medium-sized. Its antigen is still unknown. Sorted inputs of about 19,000 to 1,100,000 cells, with 10%, 30% or 50% RNA, yielded naive CD8 libraries. Naive CD8 T cells, phenotype CD8+CD4-CCR7+CD45RA+, were sorted. Looked up from germline, CDR1 is SEHNR and CDR2 is FQNEAQ (reference sequence). The ends were cut back, 5 bases at V and 5 bases at J, with 18 bases in the middle. The CDR3 spans 16 residues. The sequence was collected from a human donor in good health. Some libraries in this study had Jurkat cell RNA spiked in. This chain joins TRBV7-9 and TRBJ2-2, with D perhaps matching TRBD1 or TRBD2 (6 bases each). The specimen was naive CD8+ T cells from blood, with Jurkat cell RNA spiked in. The sample's subset: FACS-sorted CD8+CD4-CCR7+CD45RA+ naive T cells. The CDR3 nucleotides are TGTGCCAGCAGCCCAGGAGGGGGAAGGTGGACCGGGGAGCTGTTTTTT. Translated, it gives CASSPGGGRWTGELFF.